This passage covers 27 T cell receptor beta chains from one sample sequenced in a study of beta chain features in type 1 diabetes. Broader study findings: Type 1 diabetes patients showed a moderate but significant shortening of TCRB CDR3s in all four CD4+ subsets.

The entirety of the isolated RNA underwent reverse transcription, so expressed TCRB transcripts were sequenced. The table came from immunoSEQ multiplex PCR; TCRdb's copy has only in-frame clones and leaves some out. The sample contains under 350,000 clones, roughly an eighth of which appear only once. These TCRs' antigens remain unknown. The specimen was naive CD4+ T cells from blood. These receptors originate from a man aged 25 to 40 with type 1 diabetes.

The V call is TRBV7-8, the J call TRBJ1-1, with TRBD1 matching 7 bases. The CDR3 consists of 13 residues. From germline, CDR1 is SGHVS and CDR2 FQNEAQ. The V segment lost 2 bases and the J segment 5 bases; nucleotides outside the gene matches: 2. The CDR3 region is CASSLSGGTEAFF. CDR3 coding DNA: TGTGCCAGCAGCTTATCAGGGGGTACTGAAGCTTTCTTT. Full variable domain (rest looked up from reference TRBV7-8 and TRBJ1-1): GAGVSQSPRYKVAKRGQDVALRCDPISGHVSLFWYQQALGQGPEFLTYFQNEAQLDKSGLPSDRFFAERPEGSVSTLKIQRTQQEDSAVYLCASSLSGGTEAFFGQGTRLTVV.

The J gene is TRBJ2-5, the V gene TRBV6-6; D uncertain. CDR1 and CDR2 from the germline V gene are MNHNY and SVGAGI (reference sequence). CDR3 length: 14 residues. V was shortened by 4 bases and J by 2 bases, with 11 bases between the two germline ends. The CDR3 sequence: CASSSSSIQETQYF. CDR3 nucleotides: TGTGCCAGCAGTTCAAGTTCTATTCAAGAGACCCAGTACTTC.

The rearrangement links TRBV28 to TRBJ2-7; D is undetermined. Germline V gene lookup returns CDR1 MDHEN and CDR2 SYDVKM. This CDR3 region has 11 residues. V gave up 6 bases and J gave up 7 bases, with 10 bases separating them. CDR3 in amino acids: CASSREREQYF. For the CDR3, the DNA is TGTGCCAGCAGCCGCGAGCGAGAGCAGTACTTC.

This clone has a handful of counts. The chain joins TRBV18 to TRBJ1-1, with 9 bases lining up with TRBD1. CDR1 KGHSH and CDR2 LQKENI come from the germline V gene. V trimming: 3 bases; J trimming: 4 bases; junction bases outside the gene matches: 9. The CDR3 is made up of 16 amino acids. The CDR3 nucleotides read TGTGCCAGCTCACCGGGCGTCCGGGACAGGGTCACTGAAGCTTTCTTT. This codes for CASSPGVRDRVTEAFF.

The V call is TRBV9, the J call TRBJ2-1, with 10 bases fitting TRBD2. The CDR3 consists of 16 residues. CDR1 is SGDLS and CDR2 is YYNGEE in the germline V gene. V was pared by 0 bases and J by 3 bases, with 3 bases of the junction left unmatched. The chain's CDR3 is CASSVGRTSGYNEQFF. The CDR3 DNA is TGTGCCAGCAGCGTAGGGAGGACTAGCGGCTACAATGAGCAGTTCTTC.

The CDR3 is CASSLYPGTGGYEQYF. Here the CDR3 DNA reads TGCGCCAGCAGCCTCTATCCCGGGACAGGGGGCTACGAGCAGTACTTC. The chain employs TRBV4-3 and TRBJ2-7; 11 nucleotides align to TRBD1. The J segment lost 3 bases and the V segment lost 4 bases, leaving 8 bases of the junction unmatched. Germline assignment: CDR1 LGHNA and CDR2 YSLEER. This CDR3 comprises 16 residues.

The rearrangement links TRBV21-1 to TRBJ2-7; the listed D gene, TRBD1, was not tested against the DNA. TRBV21-1 is noted as a pseudogene. The CDR3 has 16 residues. CDR3 region: CASSKEPSTGGYEQYF. The CDR3 bases are TGTGCCAGCAGCAAAGAGCCGTCGACAGGGGGTTACGAGCAGTACTTC.

The V gene is TRBV11-2, the J gene TRBJ2-3; D unresolved. The CDR3 sequence is 16 residues long. Germline V CDR1 and CDR2: SGHAT, FQNNGV. V was pared by 2 bases and J by 0 bases, with 12 bases between. Here the CDR3 reads CASSLWAPPSTDTQYF. CDR3 nucleotides: TGTGCCAGCAGCTTATGGGCACCACCGAGCACAGATACGCAGTATTTT.

The J gene is TRBJ1-5, the V gene TRBV19; D is possibly TRBD1 (5 bases). The CDR3 is 15 residues long. The ends were cut back, 3 bases at V and 2 bases at J, with 11 bases in the middle. The germline V gene encodes CDR1 LNHDA and CDR2 SQIVND (reference sequence). The CDR3 loop reads CASSIGGDGNQPQHF. The CDR3 DNA follows: TGTGCCAGTAGTATTGGAGGGGATGGCAATCAGCCCCAGCATTTT. Variable domain in full (rest from reference TRBV19 and TRBJ1-5): DGGITQSPKYLFRKEGQNVTLSCEQNLNHDAMYWYRQDPGQGLRLIYYSQIVNDFQKGDIAEGYSVSREKKESFPLTVTSAQKNPTAFYLCASSIGGDGNQPQHFGDGTRLSIL.

This clone was counted a few times. The chain carries TRBV28 and TRBJ2-7, with D tentatively TRBD1 (6 bases). CDR1 MDHEN and CDR2 SYDVKM come from the germline V gene. V lost 5 bases and J 3 bases, leaving 20 bases between the germline ends. CDR3 length: 16 amino acids. The CDR3 DNA reads as TGTGCCAGCAGTCCGTACCCCCAGGGGAGCGGCTACGAGCAGTACTTC. Encoded protein: CASSPYPQGSGYEQYF.

This clone appeared a few times. The chain combines TRBV2 with TRBJ1-5, with D tentatively TRBD1 (6 bases). V was clipped by 3 bases and J by 5 bases, with 11 bases between them. This CDR3 spans 14 amino acids. Germline CDR1 and CDR2: SNHLY and FYNNEI. CDR3 sequence: CASSDRGRYQPQHF. The CDR3 DNA is TGTGCCAGCAGTGACAGGGGCAGATATCAGCCCCAGCATTTT.

The chain couples TRBV7-9 to TRBJ2-5; 7 bases are shared with TRBD1. The CDR3 spans 14 residues. Germline trimming cut 3 bases from V and 1 base from J; bases unmatched to any gene: 2. Looked up from germline, CDR1 is SEHNR and CDR2 is FQNEAQ (reference sequence). The CDR3 region has the DNA TGTGCCAGCAGCTTGAGACAGGGCCAAGAGACCCAGTACTTC. It translates to CASSLRQGQETQYF.

V gene TRBV19 combines with J gene TRBJ1-4; 9 bases are a match to TRBD1. CDR3 length: 14 amino acids. Germline CDR1 is LNHDA and CDR2 is SQIVND (reference sequence). After removal of 7 bases from V and 6 bases from J, the junction contained 6 bases not matched to a gene. DNA for the CDR3: TGTGCCAGTATATCGACAGGGGGGGATGAAAAACTGTTTTTT. Its protein is CASISTGGDEKLFF.

The chain joins TRBV29-1 to TRBJ1-1; D perhaps matches TRBD1 (6 bases). Trimming pared 8 bases from V and 0 bases from J, leaving 10 bases between. This CDR3 comprises 12 residues. The germline V gene has CDR1 SQVTM and CDR2 ANQGSEA. The CDR3: CSFRDMNTEAFF. CDR3 nucleotide sequence: TGCAGCTTCAGGGACATGAACACTGAAGCTTTCTTT.

This chain links TRBV6-5 with TRBJ1-1; D ambiguous. CDR3 length equals 14 residues. Trimming pared 5 bases from V and 3 bases from J, leaving 13 bases between. Germline assignment: CDR1 MNHEY and CDR2 SVGAGI. The CDR3: CASSVVGVDTEAFF. The CDR3 DNA reads TGTGCCAGCAGTGTCGTGGGCGTCGACACTGAAGCTTTCTTT.

This clone was observed a handful of times. The rearrangement joins TRBV11-2 to TRBJ2-5; the match to TRBD1 covers 7 bases. The CDR3 totals 14 residues. Looked up from germline, CDR1 is SGHAT and CDR2 is FQNNGV. Unmatched junction bases numbered 10, after V lost 8 bases and J lost 4 bases. The CDR3 coding sequence is TGTGCCAGCGTGCTCGGGACAGATATAGAGACCCAGTACTTC. Translation: CASVLGTDIETQYF.

The rearrangement links TRBV7-9 to TRBJ1-1, with D unclear. The CDR3 is 14 amino acids. Trimming pared 5 bases from V and 6 bases from J, leaving 16 bases between. Germline loops: CDR1 SEHNR, CDR2 FQNEAQ (reference sequence). CDR3 protein: CASSTRLGGPEAFF. Here the CDR3 DNA reads TGTGCCAGCAGCACGAGACTTGGCGGCCCTGAAGCTTTCTTT.

The sample holds a few counts of this clone. This rearrangement joins TRBV9 to TRBJ2-1; 12 bases agree with TRBD2. The CDR3 has 16 residues. The germline gives CDR1 SGDLS, CDR2 YYNGEE. The V and J ends lost 5 bases and 4 bases, in that order; junction bases with no gene match: 7. CDR3 DNA: TGTGCCAGCAGTTCGCCGGGACTAGCGGGTTACAATGAGCAGTTCTTC. This codes for CASSSPGLAGYNEQFF.

This clone was seen only a few times. The V call is TRBV7-2, the J call TRBJ2-7, with 13 bases matching TRBD2. The CDR3 spans 16 residues. Trimming removed 5 bases from V and 4 bases from J; junction bases left unmatched: 8. CDR1 and CDR2 (germline): SGHTA, FQGNSA. This chain's CDR3 is CASSPGRTSGSYEQYF. The CDR3 nucleotides read TGTGCCAGCAGCCCGGGGAGGACTAGCGGGAGTTACGAGCAGTACTTC.

This clone was detected only a few times. The V call is TRBV5-1, the J call TRBJ2-3, with 10 nucleotides matching TRBD1. Per the germline V gene, CDR1 is SGHRS and CDR2 is YFSETQ. With V trimmed by 3 bases and J by 4 bases, 2 bases remained unmatched. The CDR3 length is 14 residues. CDR3 DNA sequence: TGCGCCAGCAGCTCCGGACAGGGGGCAGATACGCAGTATTTT. Translating gives CASSSGQGADTQYF.

This chain uses TRBV4-1 with TRBJ2-4, with 10 nucleotides matching TRBD1. Per the germline V gene, CDR1 is MGHRA and CDR2 is YSYEKL. The ends lost 3 bases at V and 1 base at J; junction bases unmatched: 9. This CDR3 spans 18 amino acids. CDR3 DNA sequence: TGCGCCAGCAGCCAGGGTAGACAGGGGGCGCTGGCCAAAAACATTCAGTACTTC. Encoded protein: CASSQGRQGALAKNIQYF.

Note on this clone: The same CDR3 can be traced to other DNA sequences in this sample. V and J are TRBV5-1 and TRBJ2-5; 8 positions match TRBD1. The CDR3 extends over 15 amino acids. The germline CDR1 and CDR2 sequences are SGHRS and YFSETQ. With V trimmed by 5 bases and J by 2 bases, 8 bases remained unmatched. The CDR3 loop is CASSPGQGGQETQYF. The CDR3 DNA reads as TGCGCCAGCAGTCCTGGACAGGGAGGACAAGAGACCCAGTACTTC.

The chain couples TRBV5-5 to TRBJ2-4, with 7 bases lining up with TRBD1. Looked up from germline, CDR1 is SGHKS and CDR2 is YYEKEE (reference sequence). This CDR3 spans 13 amino acids. Trimming cost V 4 bases and J 7 bases; bases outside gene matches: 5. The chain's CDR3 is CASSQGDENIQYF. In DNA form, the CDR3 reads TGTGCCAGCAGCCAGGGGGACGAGAACATTCAGTACTTC.

The rearrangement links TRBV27 to TRBJ1-2; 11 bases are shared with TRBD1. This CDR3 has 15 amino acids. With 5 bases clipped from V and 4 bases from J, the junction kept 6 bases outside the gene matches. Germline lookup yields CDR1 MNHEY and CDR2 SMNVEV (reference sequence). Written as DNA, the CDR3 is TGTGCCAGCAGTCCGGACAGGGGGCTCGGCTATGGCTACACCTTC. This translates into CASSPDRGLGYGYTF.

This clone turned up a few times. V usage is TRBV27 and J usage is TRBJ1-1; D is undetermined. Germline V gives CDR1 MNHEY, CDR2 SMNVEV (reference sequence). The CDR3 spans 13 residues. Trimming removed 6 bases from V and 2 bases from J, with 10 bases in between. The CDR3 reads CASRRTSNTEAFF. DNA of the CDR3: TGTGCCAGCAGACGAACTTCAAACACTGAAGCTTTCTTT.

This clone was observed a few times. CDR3 in amino acids: CASSAGAADQPQHF. The CDR3 coding sequence is TGTGCCAGCTCAGCGGGGGCAGCAGATCAGCCCCAGCATTTT. The chain joins TRBV18 to TRBJ1-5; possible D gene TRBD1, 6 bases. The CDR3 runs 14 residues. V was trimmed by 5 bases and J by 5 bases, leaving 13 bases between them. Germline V gives CDR1 KGHSH, CDR2 LQKENI.

The table lists this clone with a count of one. The V call is TRBV27, the J call TRBJ2-5, with D uncertain. The CDR3 spans 15 residues. Looked up from germline, CDR1 is MNHEY and CDR2 is SMNVEV (reference sequence). With 1 base removed from V and 5 bases from J, the gap between germline ends came to 14 bases. Here the CDR3 DNA reads TGTGCCAGCAGTTTATTGTACAGTTCAATGGAGACCCAGTACTTC. It specifies CASSLLYSSMETQYF.